The entry below describes one TCR beta chain. CD45RO+ cells joined CCR7-negative CD45RA+ TemRA cells to form CD8 memory. This entry comes from a study of shared clonotypes between healthy human individuals. The protocol was immunoSEQ multiplex PCR, while the TCRdb copy is restricted to in-frame clones and leaves out a portion. The top ten clones hold roughly 16% of a sample with some 320,000 clones, over 75% of them seen once. The CDR3 length is 16 residues. Per the germline V gene, CDR1 is SGHNT and CDR2 is YYREEE (reference sequence). Trimming took off 1 base at V and 2 bases at J, with 14 bases between the two ends.

Sequencing used memory CD8+ T cells sorted from blood. Subset here: CD45RO+ cells pooled with CCR7-negative TemRA cells. V gene TRBV5-4 combines with J gene TRBJ2-3; D gene uncertain. The sequence was collected from a man between 18 and 29 years old in good health. CDR3 sequence reads: CASSLWGTVYTDTQYF. CDR3 in DNA: TGTGCCAGCAGCTTGTGGGGTACAGTTTACACAGATACGCAGTATTTT.